This T cell receptor (beta chain) was recorded in a study of identical twins. This clonotype was seen more than once but under ten times. Its antigen is not known. The CDR3 sequence is 15 residues long. After removal of 1 base from V and 2 bases from J, the junction contained 4 bases not matched to a gene. Germline V gene data show CDR1 as LGHDT and CDR2 as YNNKEL (reference sequence). General study results and limits: There was more out-of-frame TCR alpha sharing in monozygotic twins than models estimated. There were fewer insertions in abundant cord blood beta clonotypes, but memory repertoires showed no such pattern.

A universal primer binding site was introduced by template switching. The final cDNA contained unique molecular identifiers. A single record per CDR3 protein comes from TCRdb applying MiXCR to the 5' RACE reads. The table has approximately 240,000 distinct CDR3 sequences, about 14% seen once. This rearrangement joins TRBV3-1 to TRBJ2-7; TRBD2 matches at 8 bases. Sample: memory (CD45RO+) T cells sorted from blood. This clonotype originated in a young woman in good health. CDR3 amino acids: CASSQASGQTYEQYF. DNA of the CDR3: TGTGCCAGCAGCCAAGCTAGCGGGCAGACCTACGAGCAGTACTTC.